This T cell receptor beta chain was identified during a study of blood T cell repertoires in COVID-19. Study information: PBMCs, B-cell-depleted T cells, or T cells provided the cDNA or gDNA that made up the material.

Trimming shortened V by 5 bases and J by 4 bases, and 11 bases separated the two germline ends. CDR1 and CDR2 (germline): SGHAT, FQNNGV. The CDR3 spans 13 residues. Seattle's enrolled individuals joined amid active infection and were then monitored longitudinally. Source study methods: Reference gene primer amplification gave estimated nucleated cell counts. Only in-frame clones appear in the TCRdb table, and some are missing; sequencing was by immunoSEQ multiplex PCR. From that table come the V and J calls and clone size; the DNA was used to work out D and trimming. The table has 150,000 to 200,000 clones, around 93% seen once; the top ten hold approximately 5%.

Sequenced material: peripheral blood. The TCR was taken from a man in his thirties or forties with COVID-19, enrolled during active disease. The chain carries TRBV11-2 and TRBJ1-2; D perhaps matches TRBD1 (5 bases). The CDR3 nucleotides are TGTGCCAGCAGCCAGGGATTAGTCTATGGCTACACCTTC. Translating it yields CASSQGLVYGYTF. The entire variable domain, with the rest obtained from reference TRBV11-2 and TRBJ1-2, is as follows: EAGVAQSPRYKIIEKRQSVAFWCNPISGHATLYWYQQILGQGPKLLIQFQNNGVVDDSQLPKDRFSAERLKGVDSTLKIQPAKLEDSAVYLCASSQGLVYGYTFGSGTRLTVV.